One sample yielded the 12 T cell receptor beta chains listed below, sequenced in a study of cytomegalovirus exposure and HLA in healthy donors. Both 60 Vbeta primers and 13 Jbeta primers went into the PCR. The repertoire was sequenced with immunoSEQ multiplex PCR; TCRdb's copy has only in-frame clones and lacks some. This table holds 150,000 to 200,000 clones, about 86% found once. The material sequenced was PBMCs. The receptor set was obtained from a woman younger than 45 in good health and CMV-seronegative.

Turning to this clone: The junction departs from germline at one end; a sequencing error may be responsible. This CDR3 reads CASRGQLSGANGLTF. The CDR3 DNA follows: TGTGCCAGCAGGGGACAGCTCTCTGGGGCCAACGGCCTGACTTTC. The gene calls are TRBV2 and TRBJ2-6; TRBD1 aligns across 7 bases. The length of the CDR3 is 15 residues. Germline loops: CDR1 SNHLY, CDR2 FYNNEI.

The chain is built from TRBV6-5 and TRBJ2-5; no definite D call. V lost 6 bases to trimming and J lost 2 bases, with 13 bases between them. Germline assignment: CDR1 MNHEY and CDR2 SVGAGI. CDR3 length equals 14 residues. CDR3 DNA sequence: TGTGCCAGCAGAACAGTCTGGGCACAAGAGACCCAGTACTTC. Encoded protein: CASRTVWAQETQYF.

This sequence joins TRBV29-1 and TRBJ2-1; 13 bases are a match to TRBD2. CDR3 length equals 14 residues. V lost 7 bases and J lost 7; bases outside the gene matches: 7. CDR1 SQVTM and CDR2 ANQGSEA come from the germline V gene. CDR3 sequence (DNA): TGCAGCGGTAGACTAGCGGGAGGCGGTAATGAGCAGTTCTTC. Amino acid sequence: CSGRLAGGGNEQFF.

This clone occurred a few times. The chain has TRBV7-3 and TRBJ2-3; 10 positions match TRBD2. There are 16 residues in the CDR3. In germline, CDR1 is SGHTA, CDR2 FQGTGA. V was pared by 3 bases and J by 3 bases, with 6 bases of the junction left unmatched. The CDR3 region is CASSFLAGVETDTQYF. DNA of the CDR3: TGTGCCAGCAGCTTCCTAGCGGGAGTAGAGACAGATACGCAGTATTTT.

The chain couples TRBV9 to TRBJ2-7; D is perhaps TRBD2 (6 bases). This CDR3 has 13 amino acids. The V end lost 0 bases, the J end lost 6 bases, and 10 bases lay between the germline ends. Germline V gives CDR1 SGDLS, CDR2 YYNGEE. CDR3 in DNA: TGTGCCAGCAGCGTAGGTATCGGGGGCGAGCAGTACTTC. It codes for CASSVGIGGEQYF.

The chain employs TRBV6-5 and TRBJ2-7; no reliable D call. The V end was cut by 0 bases, the J end by 2 bases, with 8 bases between. The CDR3 covers 14 residues. Germline values: CDR1 MNHEY, CDR2 SVGAGI. The chain's CDR3 is CASSYSRRAYEQYF. DNA of the CDR3: TGTGCCAGCAGTTACTCGAGACGGGCCTACGAGCAGTACTTC.

The CDR3: CASSVGGDRVNTEAFF. The CDR3, as DNA: TGTGCCAGCAGTGTTGGGGGAGACAGGGTGAACACTGAAGCTTTCTTT. The chain couples TRBV2 to TRBJ1-1, with 7 bases matching TRBD1. Trimming took 4 bases from V and 0 from J; bases not matched to a gene: 8. Germline CDR1 is SNHLY and CDR2 is FYNNEI. The CDR3 consists of 16 residues.

The chain couples TRBV14 to TRBJ2-5; 9 positions match TRBD1. Per the germline V gene, CDR1 is SGHDN and CDR2 is FVKESK. J gave up 5 bases and V 4 bases, and 8 bases lay outside the gene matches. This CDR3 is 15 amino acids long. The CDR3 DNA follows: TGTGCCAGCAGCCGGGACAGGGTCCAAGGGGAGACCCAGTACTTC. It is translated as CASSRDRVQGETQYF.

The chain has TRBV5-6 and TRBJ2-7; D is possibly TRBD1 (6 bases). The V gene lost 0 bases and the J gene lost 5 bases, with 12 bases spanning the gap. This CDR3 spans 14 amino acids. Germline V lookup: CDR1 SGHDT, CDR2 YYEEEE. DNA for the CDR3: TGTGCCAGCAGCTTGGGTTCTGGGGGCCACGAGCAGTACTTC. It encodes CASSLGSGGHEQYF. The variable domain in full, with the rest retrieved from reference TRBV5-6 and TRBJ2-7, is DAGVTQSPTHLIKTRGQQVTLRCSPKSGHDTVSWYQQALGQGPQFIFQYYEEEERQRGNFPDRFSGHQFPNYSSELNVNALLLGDSALYLCASSLGSGGHEQYFGPGTRLTVT.

The chain carries TRBV6-5 and TRBJ2-7, with 10 positions matching TRBD1. The CDR3 covers 14 residues. Germline assignment: CDR1 MNHEY and CDR2 SVGAGI. Losses at the gene ends were 4 bases for V and 4 bases for J; bases not matched to a gene: 4. This chain's CDR3 is CASSSTGGRYEQYF. CDR3 nucleotide sequence: TGTGCCAGCAGTTCGACAGGGGGCAGGTACGAGCAGTACTTC.

As DNA, the CDR3 is TGCGCCAGCAGCTCCTGGGCAACCGGGACAGGCTACAATGAGCAGTTCTTC. Amino acids: CASSSWATGTGYNEQFF. The chain employs TRBV5-1 and TRBJ2-1; TRBD1 matches at 8 bases. The ends lost 3 bases at V and 3 bases at J; junction bases unmatched: 11. Per the germline V gene, CDR1 is SGHRS and CDR2 is YFSETQ. The CDR3 is made up of 17 amino acids.

This rearrangement joins TRBV5-4 to TRBJ2-1, with a weak D call TRBD2 (6 bases). Trimming stripped 4 bases from V and 3 bases from J, with 23 bases between. The CDR3 contains 18 residues. The germline V gene has CDR1 SGHNT and CDR2 YYREEE (reference sequence). The CDR3 loop is CASSPRGGKAGGYNEQFF. The CDR3 DNA is TGTGCCAGCAGCCCCAGAGGCGGAAAAGCGGGCGGCTACAATGAGCAGTTCTTC.